The 29 T cell receptor beta chains below come from one sample, sequenced in a study of Graves' ophthalmopathy and Graves' hyperthyroidism. Amplification targeted the TCR beta CDR3 regions, with RNA transcripts as the source material. First-round RT-PCR employed HTBI primers, with a second-round multiplex PCR after it. TCRdb re-derived calls from the multiplex PCR reads in MiXCR, one entry per CDR3 protein. The data hold 660,000 or so distinct CDR3 sequences, with about two fifths observed a single time. Sequencing was carried out using peripheral blood. The origin of the receptors is an adult man with Graves' ophthalmopathy.

The chain has TRBV19 and TRBJ1-6, with 7 nucleotides matching TRBD1. V was clipped by 5 bases and J by 3 bases; unmatched bases: 7. CDR1 and CDR2 from the germline V gene are LNHDA and SQIVND (reference sequence). The CDR3 has 16 amino acids. The CDR3 region is CASSFPGQNYNSPLHF. The CDR3, as DNA: TGTGCCAGTAGTTTTCCGGGACAGAACTATAATTCACCCCTCCACTTT.

This clonotype was seen a few times. Its ends do not fully match the called genes, so a read error is possible. The chain combines TRBV4-1 with TRBJ2-7; D tentatively fits TRBD1 or TRBD2 (7 bases each). Germline lookup yields CDR1 MGHRA and CDR2 YSYEKL. There are 14 residues in the CDR3. The CDR3 DNA is TGTGCCAGCAGCCAAGGCAGGGGGGGCTACGAGCAGTACTTC. It is translated as CASSQGRGGYEQYF.

The chain is built from TRBV19 and TRBJ1-1; 9 positions agree with TRBD1. This CDR3 is 15 amino acids long. The V and J ends lost 10 bases and 1 base, in that order; junction bases with no gene match: 10. CDR1 and CDR2 (germline): LNHDA, SQIVND (reference sequence). The CDR3 protein is CATRRRDRENTEAFF. The CDR3 DNA reads TGTGCCACTAGGAGGAGGGACAGGGAGAACACTGAAGCTTTCTTT.

About this clonotype: A much larger clone sits a single nucleotide away, making a read error possible. The CDR3 nucleotides read TGTGCCAGCAGTGAGACTAGCGGCTACGACGAGCAGTACTTC. This sequence encodes CASSETSGYDEQYF. The chain employs TRBV2 and TRBJ2-7, with TRBD2 matching over 9 bases. Germline V gives CDR1 SNHLY, CDR2 FYNNEI. This CDR3 region has 14 residues. Trimming removed 3 bases from V and 5 bases from J; junction bases left unmatched: 5.

V and J are TRBV25-1 and TRBJ1-3, with 7 bases identical to TRBD1. After removal of 7 bases from V and 5 bases from J, the junction contained 8 bases not matched to a gene. There are 14 residues in the CDR3. Germline V gives CDR1 MGHDK, CDR2 SYGVNS. Here the CDR3 reads CASTGAGGRNTIYF. The CDR3, as DNA: TGTGCCAGCACGGGAGCAGGGGGTAGAAACACCATATATTTT. The full variable domain, its missing parts supplied by reference TRBV25-1 and TRBJ1-3, is EADIYQTPRYLVIGTGKKITLECSQTMGHDKMYWYQQDPGMELHLIHYSYGVNSTEKGDLSSESTVSRIRTEHFPLTLESARPSHTSQYLCASTGAGGRNTIYFGEGSWLTVV.

The chain carries TRBV20-1 and TRBJ1-1; 7 bases map to TRBD1. V was clipped by 5 bases and J by 0 bases; unmatched bases: 9. CDR3 length: 15 residues. Looked up from germline, CDR1 is DFQATT and CDR2 is SNEGSKA (reference sequence). The CDR3 spells CSAVTGTVLNTEAFF. The DNA for the CDR3 is TGCAGTGCTGTAACCGGGACAGTGCTGAACACTGAAGCTTTCTTT.

The chain couples TRBV7-9 to TRBJ2-3, with D possibly TRBD2 on 6 matching bases. Germline V gene lookup returns CDR1 SEHNR and CDR2 FQNEAQ (reference sequence). Deletions cut 8 bases from V and 1 base from J, with 10 bases between. This CDR3 region has 13 residues. Here the CDR3 reads CASGGMGTDTQYF. Written as DNA, the CDR3 is TGTGCCAGCGGAGGGATGGGCACAGATACGCAGTATTTT.

A remark on this clonotype: A much larger clone lies one base from this, so it may be a read error. The chain couples TRBV10-3 to TRBJ2-7; D might be TRBD2 (5 bases). Germline CDR1 and CDR2: ENHRY and SYGVKD. The CDR3 totals 15 residues. Trimming took 3 bases from V and 3 from J, leaving 15 bases between them. The CDR3: CAISDPALGGYEQYF. The CDR3 nucleotides read TGTGCCATCAGTGACCCGGCACTAGGTGGCTACGAGCAGTACTTC.

The count of this clonotype is one. The chain couples TRBV13 to TRBJ1-5, with 7 bases matching TRBD1. Germline trimming cut 6 bases from V and 3 bases from J; bases unmatched to any gene: 11. The CDR3 loop spans 16 amino acids. From germline, CDR1 is PRHDT and CDR2 FYEKMQ (reference sequence). CDR3 region: CASRRGQVPNNQPQHF. The CDR3 nucleotides read TGTGCCAGCAGAAGAGGACAGGTCCCTAACAATCAGCCCCAGCATTTT. Variable domain in full (rest from reference TRBV13 and TRBJ1-5): AAGVIQSPRHLIKEKRETATLKCYPIPRHDTVYWYQQGPGQDPQFLISFYEKMQSDKGSIPDRFSAQQFSDYHSELNMSSLELGDSALYFCASRRGQVPNNQPQHFGDGTRLSIL.

The gene calls are TRBV10-3 and TRBJ2-5, with a weak D call TRBD1 (6 bases). The CDR3 is 12 amino acids. V was shortened by 3 bases and J by 5 bases, with 7 bases between the two germline ends. CDR1 ENHRY and CDR2 SYGVKD come from the germline V gene. CDR3 sequence reads: CAISDTGETQYF. The DNA for the CDR3 is TGTGCCATCAGTGATACAGGGGAGACCCAGTACTTC.

The rearrangement uses TRBV7-2 and TRBJ2-5, with 13 positions matching TRBD2. CDR1 and CDR2 from the germline V gene are SGHTA and FQGNSA. CDR3 length: 15 amino acids. Trimming removed 5 bases from V and 7 bases from J; junction bases left unmatched: 7. The CDR3 coding sequence is TGTGCCAGCAGCGCAGGGACTAGCGGGGAGGGGACCCAGTACTTC. It codes for CASSAGTSGEGTQYF.

This clonotype appeared a single time. A much more abundant neighbour one base away suggests this may be a read error. This chain connects TRBV7-2 to TRBJ1-2, with D possibly being TRBD1 (6 bases). Per germline, CDR1 SGHTA and CDR2 FQGNSA. The CDR3 totals 14 residues. This chain's CDR3 is CAGSQGLANYGYTF. CDR3 in DNA: TGTGCCGGCAGTCAGGGGCTGGCGAACTATGGCTACACCTTC.

V usage is TRBV27 and J usage is TRBJ1-6, with D unclear. Per germline, CDR1 MNHEY and CDR2 SMNVEV (reference sequence). The CDR3 is 11 amino acids. V dropped 7 bases and J dropped 10 bases, with 8 bases sitting between them. The DNA for the CDR3 is TGTGCCAGCAACCCGGGGTCACCCCTCCACTTT. This gives the protein CASNPGSPLHF.

Comment on this clonotype: One end of the junction varies from germline; a read error may be responsible. The V gene is TRBV19, the J gene TRBJ2-7, with D possibly being TRBD2 (6 bases). The CDR3 has 13 residues. The V gene's germline CDR1 is LNHDA and CDR2 SQIVND (reference sequence). CDR3 DNA: TGTACCAGTAGTACGGGCGGGACCTACGAGCAGTACTTC. It codes for CTSSTGGTYEQYF.

In this sample, this clonotype turned up once. The rearrangement links TRBV19 to TRBJ2-5, with D tentatively TRBD1 (8 bases). The V gene's germline CDR1 is LNHDA and CDR2 SQIVND (reference sequence). V was shortened by 5 bases and J by 6 bases, with 22 bases between the two germline ends. The CDR3 has 16 amino acids. The CDR3 nucleotides read TGTGCCAGTAGTGCCGCCGGGACAGGACTAGAGCAGACCCAGTACTTC. It specifies CASSAAGTGLEQTQYF.

In DNA form, the CDR3 reads TGTGCCACCACCGGGACAGGGAGCGCTGAAGCTTTCTTT. The encoded protein is CATTGTGSAEAFF. The rearrangement uses TRBV7-9 and TRBJ1-1; TRBD1 agrees at 9 bases. J gave up 6 bases and V 10 bases, and 9 bases lay outside the gene matches. CDR3 size: 13 residues. Per the germline V gene, CDR1 is SEHNR and CDR2 is FQNEAQ (reference sequence). The whole variable domain, filled in from reference TRBV7-9 and TRBJ1-1, reads DTGVSQNPRHKITKRGQNVTFRCDPISEHNRLYWYRQTLGQGPEFLTYFQNEAQLEKSRLLSDRFSAERPKGSFSTLEIQRTEQGDSAMYLCATTGTGSAEAFFGQGTRLTVV.

This clonotype showed up many times. CDR3 amino acids: CASSSRVGRETQYF. As DNA, the CDR3 is TGTGCCAGCAGCTCACGGGTTGGTAGGGAGACCCAGTACTTC. This chain uses TRBV7-2 with TRBJ2-5; unclear D gene. Trimming took 4 bases from V and 5 from J, leaving 14 bases between them. This CDR3 is built from 14 residues. Germline lookup yields CDR1 SGHTA and CDR2 FQGNSA.

This clonotype was seen a single time. The V call is TRBV2, the J call TRBJ2-3; 11 bases map to TRBD2. This CDR3 region has 14 residues. The germline CDR1 and CDR2 sequences are SNHLY and FYNNEI. V was clipped by 10 bases and J by 1 base; unmatched bases: 4. This CDR3 is CATGLAGRTDTQYF. The DNA for the CDR3 is TGTGCCACCGGACTAGCGGGCCGCACAGATACGCAGTATTTT.

The table lists this clonotype with a few counts. One end of the junction does not line up with germline, which may come from a read error. The rearrangement links TRBV10-3 to TRBJ1-1, with 7 positions matching TRBD1. The CDR3 totals 15 residues. Per germline, CDR1 ENHRY and CDR2 SYGVKD. Here the CDR3 reads CASSITGTEDTEAFF. In DNA, the CDR3 is TGTGCCAGCAGTATTACCGGGACAGAGGACACTGAAGCTTTCTTT.

Comment on this clonotype: A much larger clone sits a single nucleotide away, making a read error possible. V is TRBV10-3 and J is TRBJ1-2; 10 nucleotides match TRBD1. Losses at the gene ends were 10 bases for V and 6 bases for J; bases not matched to a gene: 11. Per germline, CDR1 ENHRY and CDR2 SYGVKD. The CDR3 covers 14 residues. CDR3: CASGYYGTGDGYTF. The CDR3 DNA is TGTGCCAGCGGTTACTACGGGACAGGGGATGGCTACACCTTC.

Details on this clonotype: Without the conserved terminal phenylalanine or tryptophan, this CDR3 likely stems from a read error. Because the CDR3's place on the DNA is in doubt, the DNA is left out and the CDR3 is given as listed by TCRdb. V gene TRBV7-3 combines with J gene TRBJ2-6; TRBD1, as called in the table, went unchecked against the DNA. Both ends counted, the CDR3 spans 12 residues. Germline loops: CDR1 SGHTA, CDR2 FQGTGA. CDR3 amino acids: CASSLRGGLLNT.

V gene TRBV25-1 combines with J gene TRBJ1-3, with 8 positions matching TRBD1. Trimming took 4 bases from V and 7 from J; bases not matched to a gene: 3. Germline CDR1 is MGHDK and CDR2 is SYGVNS. The CDR3 length is 13 residues. Here the CDR3 reads CASSGQGANTIYF. The CDR3 DNA sequence: TGTGCCAGCAGTGGGCAGGGGGCTAACACCATATATTTT.

In its sample, this clonotype was seen many times. This chain uses TRBV7-8 with TRBJ1-4; the match to TRBD1 covers 7 bases. The CDR3 length is 16 residues. Germline CDR1 is SGHVS and CDR2 is FQNEAQ. Trimming took 4 bases from V and 0 from J; bases not matched to a gene: 5. In DNA form, the CDR3 reads TGTGCCAGCAGCTCGGGACAGTACGCAACTAATGAAAAACTGTTTTTT. Protein: CASSSGQYATNEKLFF.

This clonotype was recorded at least ten times. The CDR3 DNA reads as TGTGCCACCAGCAGAGATTGGGACAGCAAGAGGGCCCAGTACTTC. Protein product: CATSRDWDSKRAQYF. This chain connects TRBV15 to TRBJ2-5; 7 positions agree with TRBD1. Trimming took 0 bases from V and 9 from J; bases not matched to a gene: 10. CDR3 length: 15 residues. Germline-derived CDR1 and CDR2 are LNHNV and YYDKDF (reference sequence).

A note on this clonotype: One junction end does not reproduce the germline sequence, and a read error may be involved. The chain recombines TRBV5-1 with TRBJ1-6, with D tentatively TRBD1 (6 bases). Germline-derived CDR1 and CDR2 are SGHRS and YFSETQ. This CDR3 has 14 residues. The CDR3 protein is CASSETGYGSPLHF. Written as DNA, the CDR3 is TGTGCCAGCAGCGAGACAGGCTACGGATCACCCCTCCACTTT.

As to this clonotype: This may stem from a read error, because a much larger clone lies one nucleotide away. This CDR3 fails to terminate in the conserved phenylalanine or tryptophan, so it likely reflects a read error. V and J are TRBV9 and TRBJ2-7; 9 nucleotides align to TRBD1. V lost 2 bases to trimming and J lost 4 bases; unmatched junction nucleotides: 7. The CDR3 has 15 amino acids. Germline CDR1 and CDR2: SGDLS and YYNGEE. The CDR3 sequence is CASSVLQGAQYEQYC. In DNA, the CDR3 is TGTGCCAGCAGCGTTCTACAGGGGGCACAATACGAGCAGTACTGC.

The DNA for the CDR3 is TGTGCCAGCAGTTTATCGAGGCTCCACGAGCAGTACTTC. The encoded protein is CASSLSRLHEQYF. The chain carries TRBV27 and TRBJ2-7; D is unclear. V was shortened by 0 bases and J by 5 bases, with 8 bases between the two germline ends. CDR3 length: 13 amino acids. Germline assignment: CDR1 MNHEY and CDR2 SMNVEV (reference sequence).

With respect to this clonotype: A much larger clone lies a single base off, so this may be a read error. This chain links TRBV7-3 with TRBJ1-6; 9 positions agree with TRBD1. In germline, CDR1 is SGHTA, CDR2 FQGTGA. CDR3 length: 17 residues. CDR3 protein: CASGLWGQGGGNSPLHF. The CDR3 nucleotides read TGTGCCAGCGGCTTATGGGGACAGGGTGGGGGCAATTCACCCCTCCACTTT.

The chain joins TRBV7-8 to TRBJ1-2; TRBD1 matches at 8 bases. V dropped 4 bases and J dropped 5; count of bases not matched to a gene: 18. The CDR3 length is 18 residues. Germline V gene lookup returns CDR1 SGHVS and CDR2 FQNEAQ. Here the CDR3 reads CASSSGAGGRGLLYGYTF. Here the CDR3 DNA reads TGTGCCAGCAGCTCGGGGGCAGGCGGCAGGGGGCTTTTGTATGGCTACACCTTC.